This record concerns one T cell receptor beta chain sequence. Its antigen remains unidentified. Base qualities were left out, and no much larger clone turns up one base away. Whole blood was collected in K2EDTA tubes by collaborating institutions according to the institutions' own protocols. Collaborator samples were shipped for TCRbeta analysis as frozen whole blood, isolated PBMCs, or DNA extracted from either sample type. This record comes from a study of blood T cell repertoires in COVID-19 (dated by TCRdb to the early 2020s). Describing the broader study: The collaborator samples originated in the United States, Italy and Spain and spanned the acute and convalescent phases of COVID-19. The prospective study material was composed of cDNA or gDNA derived from T cells, B-cell-depleted T cells, or PBMCs. The dataset comprised deeply sampled blood TCRbeta repertoires from subjects exposed to, actively infected with, or recovered from COVID-19. A freely available public database, intended as a resource for researchers studying the immune response to SARS-CoV-2, is where the repertoires were released. The samples were drawn from the first 160 participants of the ongoing ImmuneRACE study and from 1,254 subjects provided by 6 global collaborators. Nearly every sample came with metadata listing a de-identified subject ID, COVID-19 status, age in years and sex. Where available, HLA class I and class II types were obtained from metadata supplied by the sample provider rather than from assay-based typing.

TCRbeta CDR3 regions were amplified from genomic DNA by means of the immunoSEQ Assay, a bias-controlled multiplex PCR. The authors' analysis ran thus. The number of nucleated cells in each sample was estimated from the amplification of reference gene primers within the assay. To quantify the absolute abundance of each unique TCRbeta CDR3 rearrangement, sequence reads were collapsed and filtered. For each sample, productive Simpson clonality was calculated as the square root of Simpson's diversity index over productive rearrangements. TCRdb re-hosts the immuneACCESS table, in-frame sequences only. Its copies lack some clones; in the studies checked, an unresolved V gene accounts for under half of them, and the cause for the rest is not known. The DNA was the basis for D and trimming; V, J and clone size are from that table. The sample includes about 170,000 clones, with 90% to 95% observed a single time. The ten most abundant clones make up roughly 4.5% of the sample.

Reading the germline V gene gives CDR1 SGDLS and CDR2 YYNGEE. V ends up 3 bases short and J 0 bases short, with an unmatched junction base count of 2. The CDR3 holds 16 amino acids from the cysteine to the phenylalanine. The entry retains the CDR3 DNA only, 48 bases that are in frame from base 1. Paper-wide results and their limitations: The quantity of clinical and demographic metadata differed by source and by participant and was supplied without curation.

Sequencing was done on a sample of peripheral blood. The V and J segments used are TRBV9 and TRBJ2-3; TRBD2 matches 12 bases in the middle. The source of this sequence is a woman aged 50 to 60 with acute or convalescent COVID-19. The CDR3 region has the sequence CASSATSGGSTDTQYF. Read as DNA, the sequence is TGTGCCAGCAGCGCAACTAGCGGGGGGAGCACAGATACGCAGTATTTT.